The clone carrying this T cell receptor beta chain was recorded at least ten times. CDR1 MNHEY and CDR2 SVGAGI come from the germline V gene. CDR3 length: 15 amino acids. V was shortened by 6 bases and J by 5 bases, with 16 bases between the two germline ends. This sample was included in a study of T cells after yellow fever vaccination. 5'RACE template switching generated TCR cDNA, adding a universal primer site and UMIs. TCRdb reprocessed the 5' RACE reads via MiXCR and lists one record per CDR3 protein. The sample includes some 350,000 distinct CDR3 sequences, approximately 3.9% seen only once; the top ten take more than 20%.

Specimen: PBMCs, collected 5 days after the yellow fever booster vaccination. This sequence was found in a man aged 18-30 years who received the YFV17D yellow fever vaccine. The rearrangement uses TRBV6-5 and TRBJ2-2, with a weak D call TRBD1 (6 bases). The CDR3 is CASRSRTVRTGELFF. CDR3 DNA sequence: TGTGCCAGCAGAAGCCGGACAGTTCGGACCGGGGAGCTGTTTTTT.